Listed below are T cell receptor beta chains from one sample, sequenced in a study of shared clonotypes between healthy human individuals. Sequencing used immunoSEQ multiplex PCR; TCRdb keeps in-frame clones, though not all of them. The table has about 2.1 million clones, 90% to 95% seen once. Sequenced sample: naive CD8+ T cells from PBMCs. Source of these receptors: a man between 18 and 29 years old in good health. Some clones in this sample may be carry-over from other donors' samples. CDR3s include the opening cysteine and the closing phenylalanine or tryptophan. The D gene is left open where the match is weak.

v_gene: TRBV6-1; len: 12; d_gene: -; j_gene: TRBJ2-2; CDR3aa: CASSGSTGELFF
v_gene: TRBV2; len: 16; d_gene: -; j_gene: TRBJ2-5; CDR3aa: CASSGARVTEQETQYF
v_gene: TRBV19; len: 14; d_gene: -; j_gene: TRBJ1-2; CDR3aa: CASSWAGYNYGYTF
v_gene: TRBV28; len: 14; d_gene: TRBD2; j_gene: -; CDR3aa: CASGGWRTSYEQYF
v_gene: TRBV13; len: 14; d_gene: -; j_gene: TRBJ2-5; CDR3aa: CASILGGKLETQYF
v_gene: TRBV7-9; len: 14; d_gene: -; j_gene: TRBJ2-2; CDR3aa: CASSLAAGVGELFF
v_gene: TRBV4-3; len: 15; d_gene: -; j_gene: TRBJ1-6; CDR3aa: CASSQDTGGFSPLHF
v_gene: TRBV19; len: 14; d_gene: -; j_gene: TRBJ2-7; CDR3aa: CASSPTYSSYEQYF
v_gene: TRBV27; len: 15; d_gene: TRBD2; j_gene: TRBJ2-7; CDR3aa: CASSFLSGRPDEQYF
v_gene: TRBV4-1; len: 17; d_gene: TRBD2; j_gene: TRBJ2-3; CDR3aa: CASSQAATSGKADTQYF
v_gene: TRBV30; len: 15; d_gene: -; j_gene: TRBJ1-2; CDR3aa: CAWSRNIIGFYGYTF
v_gene: TRBV27; len: 14; d_gene: TRBD1; j_gene: TRBJ1-5; CDR3aa: CASSSRQGHQPQHF
v_gene: TRBV7-6; len: 14; d_gene: -; j_gene: TRBJ2-3; CDR3aa: CASSKYKEPDTQYF
v_gene: TRBV7-9; len: 14; d_gene: -; j_gene: TRBJ2-3; CDR3aa: CASSVPEGGDTQYF
v_gene: TRBV6-5; len: 11; d_gene: -; j_gene: TRBJ1-2; CDR3aa: CASSGGHGYTF
v_gene: TRBV27; len: 13; d_gene: TRBD1; j_gene: TRBJ1-1; CDR3aa: CASSDRGATEAFF
v_gene: TRBV23-1; len: 16; d_gene: -; j_gene: TRBJ1-3; CDR3aa: CASSQRPNIQRNTIYF
v_gene: TRBV12-5; len: 17; d_gene: -; j_gene: TRBJ2-2; CDR3aa: CASGLVLGGDGTGELFF